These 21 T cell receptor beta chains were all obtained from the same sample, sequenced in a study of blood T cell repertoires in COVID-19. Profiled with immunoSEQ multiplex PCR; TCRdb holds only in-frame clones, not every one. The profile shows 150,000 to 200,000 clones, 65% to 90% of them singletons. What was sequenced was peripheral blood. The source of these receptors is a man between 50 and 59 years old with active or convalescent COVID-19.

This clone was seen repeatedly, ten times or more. The CDR3 DNA sequence: TGTGCCAGTAGTATTCAGGGGGCGGCCAAAAACATTCAGTACTTC. Protein sequence: CASSIQGAAKNIQYF. The rearrangement links TRBV19 to TRBJ2-4; 8 bases agree with TRBD1. Germline V gene sequence: CDR1 LNHDA, CDR2 SQIVND (reference sequence). The V segment lost 3 bases and the J segment 1 base; nucleotides outside the gene matches: 2. CDR3 length equals 15 residues. The full variable domain, in which reference TRBV19 and TRBJ2-4 provide the parts outside the CDR3, is DGGITQSPKYLFRKEGQNVTLSCEQNLNHDAMYWYRQDPGQGLRLIYYSQIVNDFQKGDIAEGYSVSREKKESFPLTVTSAQKNPTAFYLCASSIQGAAKNIQYFGAGTRLSVL.

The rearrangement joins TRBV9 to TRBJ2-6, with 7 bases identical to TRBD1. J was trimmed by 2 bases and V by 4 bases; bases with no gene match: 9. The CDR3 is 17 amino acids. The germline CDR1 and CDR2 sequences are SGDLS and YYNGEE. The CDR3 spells CASSSPGQMAGANVLTF. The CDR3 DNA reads TGTGCCAGCAGCTCCCCGGGACAGATGGCTGGGGCCAACGTCCTGACTTTC. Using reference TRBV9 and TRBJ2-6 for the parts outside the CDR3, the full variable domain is DSGVTQTPKHLITATGQRVTLRCSPRSGDLSVYWYQQSLDQGLQFLIQYYNGEERAKGNILERFSAQQFPDLHSELNLSSLELGDSALYFCASSSPGQMAGANVLTFGAGSRLTVL.

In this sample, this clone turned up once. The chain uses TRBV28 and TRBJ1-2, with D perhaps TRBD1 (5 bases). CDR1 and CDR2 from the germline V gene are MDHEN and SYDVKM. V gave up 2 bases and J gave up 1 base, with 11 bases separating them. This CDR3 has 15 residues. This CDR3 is CASSLGHSLNYGYTF. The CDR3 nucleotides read TGTGCCAGCAGTTTAGGACACTCCCTTAACTATGGCTACACCTTC.

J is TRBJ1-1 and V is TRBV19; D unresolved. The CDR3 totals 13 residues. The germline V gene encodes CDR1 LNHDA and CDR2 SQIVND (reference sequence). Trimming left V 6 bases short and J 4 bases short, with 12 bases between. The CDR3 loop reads CASSLAGRTEAFF. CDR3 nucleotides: TGTGCCAGTAGCCTCGCAGGCCGCACTGAAGCTTTCTTT.

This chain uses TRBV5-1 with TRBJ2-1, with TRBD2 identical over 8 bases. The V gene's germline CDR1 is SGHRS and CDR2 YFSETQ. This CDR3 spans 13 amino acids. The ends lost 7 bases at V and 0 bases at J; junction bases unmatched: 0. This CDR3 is CASRGGSYNEQFF. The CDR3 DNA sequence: TGCGCCAGCCGGGGGGGCTCCTACAATGAGCAGTTCTTC.

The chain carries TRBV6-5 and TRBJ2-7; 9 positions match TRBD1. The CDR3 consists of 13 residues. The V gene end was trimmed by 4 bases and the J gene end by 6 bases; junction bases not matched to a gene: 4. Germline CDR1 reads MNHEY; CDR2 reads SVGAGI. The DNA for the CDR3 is TGTGCCAGCAGTTCCGGGACAGGGATCGAGCAGTACTTC. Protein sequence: CASSSGTGIEQYF.

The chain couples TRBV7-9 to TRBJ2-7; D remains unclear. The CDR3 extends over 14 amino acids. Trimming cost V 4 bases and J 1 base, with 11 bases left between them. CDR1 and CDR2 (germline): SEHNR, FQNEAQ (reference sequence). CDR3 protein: CASSSDTQSYEQYF. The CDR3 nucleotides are TGTGCCAGCAGCTCAGATACCCAATCCTACGAGCAGTACTTC.

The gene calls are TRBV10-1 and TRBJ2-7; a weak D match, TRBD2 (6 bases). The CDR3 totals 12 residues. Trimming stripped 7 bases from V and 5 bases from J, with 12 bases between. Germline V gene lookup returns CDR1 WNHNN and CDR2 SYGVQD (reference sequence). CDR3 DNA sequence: TGCGCCAGCACTCGGGGGATACACGAGCAGTACTTC. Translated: CASTRGIHEQYF.

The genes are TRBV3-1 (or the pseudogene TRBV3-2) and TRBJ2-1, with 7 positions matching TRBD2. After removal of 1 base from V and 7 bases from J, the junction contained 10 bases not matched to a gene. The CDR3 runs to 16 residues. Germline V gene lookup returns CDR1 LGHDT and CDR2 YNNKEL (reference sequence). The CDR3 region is CASSQVKAGRTNEQFF. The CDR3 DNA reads TGTGCCAGCAGCCAAGTTAAAGCGGGAAGGACGAATGAGCAGTTCTTC.

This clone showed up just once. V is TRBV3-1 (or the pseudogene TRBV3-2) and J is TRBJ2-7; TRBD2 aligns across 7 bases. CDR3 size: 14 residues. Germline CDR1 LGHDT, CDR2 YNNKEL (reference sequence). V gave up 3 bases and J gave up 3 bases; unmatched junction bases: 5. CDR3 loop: CASSHLAGDYEQYF. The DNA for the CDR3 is TGTGCCAGCAGCCATTTGGCGGGGGACTACGAGCAGTACTTC.

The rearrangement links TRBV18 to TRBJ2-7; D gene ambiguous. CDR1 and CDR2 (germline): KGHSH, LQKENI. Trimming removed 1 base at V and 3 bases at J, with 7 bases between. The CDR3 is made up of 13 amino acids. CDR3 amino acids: CASSPQNSYEQYF. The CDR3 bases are TGTGCCAGCTCACCACAGAACAGCTACGAGCAGTACTTC.

The CDR3 DNA is TGTGCCTGGAGTGTAGGACAGGGGAGCGAAAAACTGTTTTTT. It codes for CAWSVGQGSEKLFF. The rearrangement uses TRBV30 and TRBJ1-4, with TRBD1 identical over 9 bases. The ends lost 0 bases at V and 8 bases at J; junction bases unmatched: 4. This CDR3 has 14 amino acids. Germline V CDR1 and CDR2: GTSNPN, SVGIG (reference sequence).

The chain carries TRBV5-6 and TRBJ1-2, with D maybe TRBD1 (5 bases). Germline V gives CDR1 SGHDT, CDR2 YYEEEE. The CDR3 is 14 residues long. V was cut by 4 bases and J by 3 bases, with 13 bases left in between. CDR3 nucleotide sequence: TGTGCCAGCAGCATGCCGGACACCTACTATGGCTACACCTTC. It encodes CASSMPDTYYGYTF. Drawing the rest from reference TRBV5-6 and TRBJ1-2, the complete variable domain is DAGVTQSPTHLIKTRGQQVTLRCSPKSGHDTVSWYQQALGQGPQFIFQYYEEEERQRGNFPDRFSGHQFPNYSSELNVNALLLGDSALYLCASSMPDTYYGYTFGSGTRLTVV.

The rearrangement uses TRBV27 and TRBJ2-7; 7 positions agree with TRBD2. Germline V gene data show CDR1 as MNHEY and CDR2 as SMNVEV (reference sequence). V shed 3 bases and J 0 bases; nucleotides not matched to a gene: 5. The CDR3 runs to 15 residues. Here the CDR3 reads CASSLGGSPSYEQYF. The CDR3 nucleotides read TGTGCCAGCAGTTTGGGAGGGAGCCCCTCCTACGAGCAGTACTTC.

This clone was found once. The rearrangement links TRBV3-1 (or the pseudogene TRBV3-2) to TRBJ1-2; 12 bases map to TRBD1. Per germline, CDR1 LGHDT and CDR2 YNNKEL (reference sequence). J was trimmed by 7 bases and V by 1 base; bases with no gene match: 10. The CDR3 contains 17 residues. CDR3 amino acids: CASSQAGWGQGAGGYTF. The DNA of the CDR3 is TGTGCCAGCAGCCAAGCCGGGTGGGGACAGGGGGCAGGTGGCTACACCTTC.

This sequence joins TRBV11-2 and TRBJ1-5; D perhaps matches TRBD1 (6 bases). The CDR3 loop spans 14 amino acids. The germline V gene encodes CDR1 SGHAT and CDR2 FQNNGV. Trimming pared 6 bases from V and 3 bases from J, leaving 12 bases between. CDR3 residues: CASSPGQNNQPQHF. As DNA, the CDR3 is TGTGCCAGCAGTCCCGGACAGAACAATCAGCCCCAGCATTTT.

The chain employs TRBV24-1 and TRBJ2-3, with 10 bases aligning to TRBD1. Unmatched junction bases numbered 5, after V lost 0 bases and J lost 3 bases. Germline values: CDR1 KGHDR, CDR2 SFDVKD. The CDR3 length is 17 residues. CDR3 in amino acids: CATSDLGQGVLTDTQYF. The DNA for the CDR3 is TGTGCCACCAGTGATTTGGGACAGGGGGTCTTAACAGATACGCAGTATTTT.

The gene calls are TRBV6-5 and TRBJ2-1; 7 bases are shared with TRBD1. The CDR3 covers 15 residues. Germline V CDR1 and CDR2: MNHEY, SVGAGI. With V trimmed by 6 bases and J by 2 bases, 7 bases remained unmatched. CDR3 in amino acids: CASSSYRGTYNEQFF. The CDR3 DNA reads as TGTGCCAGCAGCTCCTACAGGGGAACCTACAATGAGCAGTTCTTC.

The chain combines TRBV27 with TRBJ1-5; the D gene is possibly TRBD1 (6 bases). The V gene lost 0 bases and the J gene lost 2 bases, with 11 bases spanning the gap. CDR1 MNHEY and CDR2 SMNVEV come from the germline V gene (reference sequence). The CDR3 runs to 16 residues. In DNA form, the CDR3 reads TGTGCCAGCAGTTTATCGTACAGGGAGCGCAATCAGCCCCAGCATTTT. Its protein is CASSLSYRERNQPQHF.

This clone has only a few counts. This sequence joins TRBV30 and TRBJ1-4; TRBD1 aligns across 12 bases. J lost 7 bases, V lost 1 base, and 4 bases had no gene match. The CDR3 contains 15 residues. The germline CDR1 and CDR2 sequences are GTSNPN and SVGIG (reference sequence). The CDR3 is CAWSGGQGAGEKLFF. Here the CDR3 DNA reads TGTGCCTGGAGTGGGGGACAGGGGGCAGGTGAAAAACTGTTTTTT. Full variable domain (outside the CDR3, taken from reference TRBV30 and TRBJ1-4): SQTIHQWPATLVQPVGSPLSLECTVEGTSNPNLYWYRQAAGRGLQLLFYSVGIGQISSEVPQNLSASRPQDRQFILSSKKLLLSDSGFYLCAWSGGQGAGEKLFFGSGTQLSVL.

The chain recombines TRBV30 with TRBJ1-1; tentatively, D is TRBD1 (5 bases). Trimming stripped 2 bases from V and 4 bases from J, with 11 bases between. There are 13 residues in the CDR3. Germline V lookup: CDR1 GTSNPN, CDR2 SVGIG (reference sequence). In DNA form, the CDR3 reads TGTGCCTGGAGTAAAGGGGTGACCACTGAAGCTTTCTTT. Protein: CAWSKGVTTEAFF.